This T cell receptor beta chain stems from a study of T-cell memory formation after mild COVID-19. In TCRdb, the 5' RACE reads were re-called with MiXCR into one record per CDR3 protein. The sample shows some 68,000 distinct CDR3 sequences, roughly 17% of them seen only once. Germline CDR1 LGHNA, CDR2 YSLEER. The trim removed 4 bases at V and 3 bases at J, leaving 16 bases unmatched. The CDR3 spans 18 residues. The TCR sequence derives from an adult woman who had mild COVID-19 (a few samples of this study predate the infection). Cell type and time point are not known. The specimen was PBMCs or a T cell subset sorted from them (not recorded which). The chain carries TRBV4-3 and TRBJ2-7; TRBD1 matches at 9 bases. This chain's CDR3 is CASSLQRPGQGLSYEQYF. In DNA, the CDR3 is TGCGCCAGCAGCCTCCAGAGGCCGGGACAGGGTTTAAGCTACGAGCAGTACTTC.